The T cell receptor beta chain described here comes from a study of shared clonotypes between healthy human individuals. Study-level information: Each donor's CD4 naive and CD4 memory cells filled three plates apiece, CD8 naive two, and CD8 memory one.

Notes on this clone: The same CDR3 is also encoded by other DNA sequences in this sample.

Data came from immunoSEQ multiplex PCR; TCRdb stores just in-frame clones and leaves some out. This table has about 1.1 million clones, 70% to 85% appearing once. The germline V gene has CDR1 MDHEN and CDR2 SYDVKM. The CDR3 length is 13 residues. Trimming stripped 2 bases from V and 4 bases from J, with 8 bases between. Partitioning of CD4+ cells yielded a CD45RA+ naive subset and a CD45RA-negative memory subset. The origin of this receptor is a man between 18 and 29 years old in good health. Some clones in this sample may be carry-over from other donors' samples. The rearrangement joins TRBV28 to TRBJ1-2; D is perhaps TRBD1 (5 bases). The sequenced sample was memory CD4+ T cells from PBMCs. Subset denoted: CD45RA-negative fraction. CDR3 sequence: CASSLRGSYGYTF. DNA for the CDR3: TGTGCCAGCAGTTTACGGGGGAGCTATGGCTACACCTTC.